Presented here are 20 T cell receptor beta chains from one specimen sequenced in a study of blood T cell repertoires in COVID-19. The table came from immunoSEQ multiplex PCR; TCRdb's copy has only in-frame clones and leaves some out. The sample lists a few hundred thousand clones; approximately 90% were seen once. Sequencing input: PBMCs or T cells enriched from blood (not recorded which). The source is a young woman who had recovered from COVID-19.

This chain connects TRBV11-2 to TRBJ1-4; 7 positions agree with TRBD1. CDR1 is SGHAT and CDR2 is FQNNGV in the germline V gene. This CDR3 has 19 amino acids. With V trimmed by 0 bases and J by 3 bases, 13 bases remained unmatched. The CDR3 DNA follows: TGTGCCAGCAGCTTAGATCGGACAGGCGGACGGGGACCTAATGAAAAACTGTTTTTT. This encodes CASSLDRTGGRGPNEKLFF.

The chain uses TRBV6-5 and TRBJ1-6, with D perhaps matching TRBD1 (5 bases). Trimming cost V 0 bases and J 7 bases, with 10 bases left between them. Germline-derived CDR1 and CDR2 are MNHEY and SVGAGI. This CDR3 spans 15 amino acids. This CDR3 reads CASSYSDSGNSPLHF. CDR3 DNA: TGTGCCAGCAGTTACTCTGACAGCGGGAATTCACCCCTCCACTTT.

The J gene is TRBJ1-1, the V gene TRBV9, with 7 bases lining up with TRBD1. V shed 2 bases and J 3 bases; nucleotides not matched to a gene: 4. This CDR3 is 14 amino acids long. The germline V gene has CDR1 SGDLS and CDR2 YYNGEE. The CDR3 region has the DNA TGTGCCAGCAGCGTCCGGGACAGATACACTGAAGCTTTCTTT. This translates into CASSVRDRYTEAFF.

Here the CDR3 reads CASSLTSGEETQYF. The CDR3 region has the DNA TGTGCCAGCTCGCTGACTAGCGGGGAAGAGACCCAGTACTTC. The chain joins TRBV18 to TRBJ2-5; 11 bases line up with TRBD2. This CDR3 contains 14 residues. The V gene end was trimmed by 6 bases and the J gene end by 3 bases; junction bases not matched to a gene: 3. From germline, CDR1 is KGHSH and CDR2 LQKENI. Variable domain in full (rest from reference TRBV18 and TRBJ2-5): NAGVMQNPRHLVRRRGQEARLRCSPMKGHSHVYWYRQLPEEGLKFMVYLQKENIIDESGMPKERFSAEFPKEGPSILRIQQVVRGDSAAYFCASSLTSGEETQYFGPGTRLLVL.

The chain recombines TRBV10-3 with TRBJ1-1, with 11 positions matching TRBD1. Germline V CDR1 and CDR2: ENHRY, SYGVKD. J gave up 4 bases and V 6 bases, and 7 bases lay outside the gene matches. The CDR3 spans 15 residues. The CDR3 here is CAIRTPGTGGTEAFF. The CDR3 region has the DNA TGTGCCATCAGAACCCCCGGGACAGGGGGCACTGAAGCTTTCTTT.

The chain joins TRBV6-7 to TRBJ1-3; 9 positions match TRBD1. TRBV6-7 is identified as an open reading frame with a role that is uncertain. The CDR3 length is 18 residues. Germline trimming cut 10 bases from V and 1 base from J; bases unmatched to any gene: 17. DNA of the CDR3: TGTGCCATCGTACTTCTACAGGGGGCTGGAGTATCTGGAAACACCATATATTTT. Its translation is CAIVLLQGAGVSGNTIYF.

CDR3 DNA: TGCGCCAGCAGCGCCGTGGGCAGGGACACTGAAGCTTTCTTT. This codes for CASSAVGRDTEAFF. The genes are TRBV5-1 and TRBJ1-1, with a tentative D call TRBD1 (5 bases). CDR3 size: 14 residues. The germline gives CDR1 SGHRS, CDR2 YFSETQ. V lost 4 bases, J lost 3 bases, and 13 bases lay in between.

The chain has TRBV19 and TRBJ1-3; D call uncertain. Germline CDR1 LNHDA, CDR2 SQIVND (reference sequence). CDR3 size: 15 residues. The ends were cut back, 4 bases at V and 0 bases at J, with 10 bases in the middle. The CDR3 loop is CASSTSLSSGNTIYF. The CDR3, as DNA: TGTGCCAGTAGTACAAGCTTGAGCTCTGGAAACACCATATATTTT. Looking up the rest from reference TRBV19 and TRBJ1-3 gives the full variable domain: DGGITQSPKYLFRKEGQNVTLSCEQNLNHDAMYWYRQDPGQGLRLIYYSQIVNDFQKGDIAEGYSVSREKKESFPLTVTSAQKNPTAFYLCASSTSLSSGNTIYFGEGSWLTVV.

The chain recombines TRBV12-3 or TRBV12-4 with TRBJ1-1; the D is unclear. V was shortened by 0 bases and J by 6 bases, with 8 bases between the two germline ends. CDR3 size: 13 residues. CDR3 DNA sequence: TGTGCCAGCAGTTTAGCGGTTGTAGCTGAAGCTTTCTTT. Translated: CASSLAVVAEAFF.

The V call is TRBV10-1, the J call TRBJ2-1; 9 positions agree with TRBD2. J was trimmed by 0 bases and V by 2 bases; bases with no gene match: 5. The germline CDR1 and CDR2 sequences are WNHNN and SYGVQD (reference sequence). The CDR3 is made up of 17 amino acids. CDR3 sequence: CASSEISGGNSYNEQFF. The DNA of the CDR3 is TGCGCCAGCAGTGAGATTAGCGGGGGAAACTCCTACAATGAGCAGTTCTTC.

This clone was counted a few times. The V and J genes are TRBV7-8 and TRBJ1-5; the D is unclear. Germline CDR1 SGHVS, CDR2 FQNEAQ. This CDR3 has 14 residues. The V gene lost 6 bases and the J gene lost 6 bases, with 15 bases spanning the gap. The CDR3 region is CASSGTRAVQPQHF. As DNA, the CDR3 is TGTGCCAGCAGTGGAACGAGGGCGGTTCAGCCCCAGCATTTT.

The J gene is TRBJ1-5, the V gene TRBV30; D is possibly TRBD1 (5 bases). The germline V gene encodes CDR1 GTSNPN and CDR2 SVGIG (reference sequence). This CDR3 is 17 amino acids long. The ends were cut back, 0 bases at V and 7 bases at J, with 22 bases in the middle. CDR3 sequence (DNA): TGTGCCTGGAGTGTAACCCCGACGGGCAGGGTGCGCCAGCCCCAGCATTTT. Translation: CAWSVTPTGRVRQPQHF.

The rearrangement uses TRBV7-2 and TRBJ2-1; TRBD2 matches at 9 bases. This CDR3 is 14 amino acids long. CDR1 and CDR2 (germline): SGHTA, FQGNSA. Trimming cost V 5 bases and J 10 bases; bases outside gene matches: 9. CDR3 nucleotides: TGTGCCAGCAGCCCCCTGAGCGGACTAGCGGAGCAGTTCTTC. It specifies CASSPLSGLAEQFF.

The chain links TRBV5-1 to TRBJ1-6; 9 nucleotides line up with TRBD1. Germline CDR1 SGHRS, CDR2 YFSETQ. V was clipped by 5 bases and J by 9 bases; unmatched bases: 6. The CDR3 totals 14 residues. In DNA form, the CDR3 reads TGCGCCAGCAGAATGGGACAGGGCCCTTCACCCCTCCACTTT. Encoded protein: CASRMGQGPSPLHF.

The CDR3 here is CASSRAEANQPQHF. The CDR3 nucleotides read TGTGCCAGCAGCCGGGCGGAGGCCAATCAGCCCCAGCATTTT. The J gene is TRBJ1-5, the V gene TRBV3-1 (or the pseudogene TRBV3-2); D is unresolved. The CDR3 is 14 residues long. Germline V gives CDR1 LGHDT, CDR2 YNNKEL (reference sequence). Trimming took off 4 bases at V and 3 bases at J, with 10 bases between the two ends.

The genes are TRBV4-1 and TRBJ2-4; tentatively, D is TRBD1 (6 bases). The closer fit of TRBJ2-5 to the DNA end suggests the J call may be wrong. CDR3 length: 14 amino acids. CDR1 is MGHRA, CDR2 YSYEKL, per germline. The CDR3 region has the DNA TGCGCCAGCAGCCAAGATGGGTGGGGGCGGACCCAGTACTTC. Translation: CASSQDGWGRTQYF.

This chain links TRBV7-9 with TRBJ1-2, with a possible D match to TRBD1 (6 bases). The CDR3 totals 12 residues. Germline assignment: CDR1 SEHNR and CDR2 FQNEAQ (reference sequence). The germline V and J ends were trimmed by 2 bases and 6 bases, with 7 bases remaining between them. Here the CDR3 DNA reads TGTGCCAGCAGCTTACAGGGGAATGGCTACACCTTC. This gives the protein CASSLQGNGYTF.

The chain uses TRBV7-9 and TRBJ1-1; D remains unclear. Deletions cut 8 bases from V and 0 bases from J, with 16 bases between. Germline values: CDR1 SEHNR, CDR2 FQNEAQ (reference sequence). The CDR3 covers 15 residues. CDR3 loop: CASSARPWLNTEAFF. CDR3 nucleotide sequence: TGTGCCAGCTCCGCCCGCCCTTGGCTGAACACTGAAGCTTTCTTT.

This chain connects TRBV3-1 (or the pseudogene TRBV3-2) to TRBJ1-2; TRBD1 matches 11 bases. Germline V gene sequence: CDR1 LGHDT, CDR2 YNNKEL (reference sequence). The V segment lost 4 bases and the J segment 4 bases; nucleotides outside the gene matches: 17. The CDR3 spans 19 residues. The CDR3 sequence is CASSRTPGTGGVGVYGYTF. The CDR3 region has the DNA TGTGCCAGCAGCCGAACACCCGGGACAGGGGGGGTCGGGGTCTATGGCTACACCTTC.

V is TRBV11-3 and J is TRBJ2-2; D might be TRBD2 (5 bases). Germline loops: CDR1 SGHNT, CDR2 YENEEA. Trimming pared 1 base from V and 5 bases from J, leaving 11 bases between. This CDR3 comprises 15 residues. CDR3 in DNA: TGTGCCAGCAGCTTAGCGAGGGCAGGTACCGGGGAGCTGTTTTTT. It yields the protein CASSLARAGTGELFF.